This TCR beta chain is from a study of beta chain features in type 1 diabetes. Study results and limitations: A possible short-template PCR bias applies equally to patients and controls. Patients with Type 1 diabetes showed moderately but significantly shorter TCRB CDR3s in all four CD4+ subsets.

Expressed TCRB transcripts were sequenced, since all the RNA that had been isolated was reverse transcribed. Sequencing of naive, central memory and regulatory T cell samples gave an average of roughly 3.5 million reads. Method: immunoSEQ multiplex PCR; TCRdb's copy keeps in-frame clones and lacks some. The sample consists of more than 300,000 clones, around 9.6% of them appearing once. In the case of this clone: No antigen is known for it.

This CDR3 comprises 16 residues. In germline, CDR1 is LGHNA, CDR2 YNFKEQ. The V end was cut by 1 base, the J end by 1 base, with 12 bases between. Sequencing was done on a sample of central memory CD4+ T cells from blood. V gene TRBV4-2 combines with J gene TRBJ2-3, with D possibly matching TRBD2 (6 bases). The sequence was collected from a young man with type 1 diabetes. CDR3 loop: CASSQGSASGTDTQYF. CDR3 nucleotides: TGTGCCAGCAGCCAAGGATCCGCTAGCGGCACAGATACGCAGTATTTT.